This T cell receptor (beta chain) was sequenced in a study of T cell changes during pregnancy in multiple sclerosis. The assay was immunoSEQ multiplex PCR, and TCRdb's table has in-frame clones only and misses some. The repertoire has more than 65,000 clones, roughly 96% of them found once; the top ten carry under 1.2%. Germline V gene lookup returns CDR1 SGHNT and CDR2 YYREEE (reference sequence). The CDR3 runs to 13 residues. V dropped 3 bases and J dropped 2 bases, with 9 bases sitting between them. This rearrangement joins TRBV5-4 to TRBJ2-7, with a tentative D call TRBD2 (6 bases). The sequence was obtained from a female donor with multiple sclerosis, enrolled in a pregnancy study. Sequenced here: peripheral blood, sampled in the second trimester of pregnancy. The CDR3 reads CASSSSGAYEQYF. CDR3 sequence (DNA): TGTGCCAGCAGCTCCTCGGGGGCCTACGAGCAGTACTTC.